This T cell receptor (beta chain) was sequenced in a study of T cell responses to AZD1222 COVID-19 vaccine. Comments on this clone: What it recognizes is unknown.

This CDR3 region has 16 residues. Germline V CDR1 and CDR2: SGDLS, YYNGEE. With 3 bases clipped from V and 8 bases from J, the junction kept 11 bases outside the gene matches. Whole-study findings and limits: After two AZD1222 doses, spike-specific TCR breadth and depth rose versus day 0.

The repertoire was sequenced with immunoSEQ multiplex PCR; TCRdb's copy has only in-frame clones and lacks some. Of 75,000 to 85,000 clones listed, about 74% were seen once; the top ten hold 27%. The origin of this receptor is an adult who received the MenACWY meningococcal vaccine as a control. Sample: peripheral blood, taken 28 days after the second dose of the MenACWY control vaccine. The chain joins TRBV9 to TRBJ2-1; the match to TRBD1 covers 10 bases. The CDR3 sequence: CASSARDRGLIYEQFF. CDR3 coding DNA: TGTGCCAGCAGCGCCCGTGACAGGGGGCTTATCTATGAGCAGTTCTTC.